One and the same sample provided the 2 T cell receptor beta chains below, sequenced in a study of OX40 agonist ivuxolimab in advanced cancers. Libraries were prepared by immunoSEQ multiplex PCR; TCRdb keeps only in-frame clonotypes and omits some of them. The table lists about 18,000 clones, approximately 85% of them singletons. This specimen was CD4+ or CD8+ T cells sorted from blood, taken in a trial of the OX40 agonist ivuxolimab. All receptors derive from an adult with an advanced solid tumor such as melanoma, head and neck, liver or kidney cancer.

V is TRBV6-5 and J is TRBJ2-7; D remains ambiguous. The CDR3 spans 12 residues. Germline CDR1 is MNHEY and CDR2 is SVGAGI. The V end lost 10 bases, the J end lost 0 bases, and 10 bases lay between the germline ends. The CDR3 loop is CATGRNSYEQYF. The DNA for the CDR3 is TGTGCCACCGGACGGAACTCCTACGAGCAGTACTTC.

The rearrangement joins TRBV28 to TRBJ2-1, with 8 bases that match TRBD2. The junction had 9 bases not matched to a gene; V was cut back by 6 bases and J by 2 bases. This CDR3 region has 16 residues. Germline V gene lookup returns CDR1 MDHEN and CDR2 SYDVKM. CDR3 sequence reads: CASRPGTRVAYNEQFF. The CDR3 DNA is TGTGCCAGCAGACCCGGGACTAGGGTCGCCTACAATGAGCAGTTCTTC.